The 10 T cell receptor beta chains presented below share a single source sample, sequenced in a study of blood T cell repertoires in COVID-19 (dated by TCRdb to 2018 to 2020). Libraries were built with the immunoSEQ multiplex PCR assay. As stored in TCRdb, this immuneACCESS dataset retains in-frame rearrangements with V and J assigned. A fraction of the clones does not appear; measured against another copy, unresolved V genes explain less than half of the discrepancy, and the remainder lacks a known reason. The sample includes about 180,000 clones, with 60% to 80% observed a single time. Approximately 15% of the sample belongs to the ten largest clones. The sample consisted of PBMCs or T cells enriched from blood (not recorded which). All receptors come from a woman aged 50 to 60 who had recovered from COVID-19.

The V call is TRBV6-2 or TRBV6-3, the J call TRBJ2-3, with D tentatively TRBD2 (6 bases). This CDR3 has 13 residues. The V gene's germline CDR1 is MNHEY and CDR2 SVGEGT. Trimming left V 5 bases short and J 4 bases short, with 10 bases between. CDR3 in DNA: TGTGCCAGCAGTAAGGGAGGCCCAGATACGCAGTATTTT. Its protein is CASSKGGPDTQYF.

This sequence joins TRBV2 and TRBJ1-3; 7 bases are a match to TRBD1. Germline loops: CDR1 SNHLY, CDR2 FYNNEI. This CDR3 spans 14 amino acids. The trim removed 6 bases at V and 5 bases at J, leaving 7 bases unmatched. The CDR3 nucleotides read TGTGCCAGCAGCCGACCGGACAGGAGAAACACCATATATTTT. It specifies CASSRPDRRNTIYF.

The genes are TRBV9 and TRBJ2-3, with D possibly TRBD2 on 5 matching bases. With 0 bases removed from V and 1 base from J, the gap between germline ends came to 9 bases. The CDR3 runs 15 residues. Germline V gene lookup returns CDR1 SGDLS and CDR2 YYNGEE. CDR3 nucleotide sequence: TGTGCCAGCAGCGTAGAAGGGAGCCGCACAGATACGCAGTATTTT. Its protein product is CASSVEGSRTDTQYF.

This rearrangement joins TRBV5-1 to TRBJ2-1, with D possibly TRBD1 on 5 matching bases. Trimming left V 1 base short and J 7 bases short, with 18 bases between. Germline CDR1 and CDR2: SGHRS and YFSETQ. This CDR3 contains 16 residues. The CDR3 is CASSLSLGPQGNEQFF. CDR3 nucleotides: TGCGCCAGCAGCTTGTCACTGGGGCCGCAGGGTAATGAGCAGTTCTTC.

The chain couples TRBV4-2 to TRBJ2-3, with 13 bases aligning to TRBD2. J lost 6 bases, V lost 4 bases, and 7 bases had no gene match. CDR3 length equals 16 residues. Germline values: CDR1 LGHNA, CDR2 YNFKEQ. The CDR3 DNA sequence: TGTGCCAGCAGCCCGGGACTAGCGGGGTCCGGTGATACGCAGTATTTT. Translation: CASSPGLAGSGDTQYF.

The chain combines TRBV5-1 with TRBJ2-5, with D possibly being TRBD2 (6 bases). Germline CDR1 and CDR2: SGHRS and YFSETQ. The ends were cut back, 4 bases at V and 2 bases at J, with 18 bases in the middle. The CDR3 contains 16 residues. The CDR3 sequence is CASSAMTRVHQETQYF. The CDR3 DNA reads as TGCGCCAGCAGCGCAATGACTAGGGTACATCAAGAGACCCAGTACTTC.

The chain joins TRBV3-1 (or the pseudogene TRBV3-2) to TRBJ2-2; a possible D gene is TRBD2 (5 bases). Looked up from germline, CDR1 is LGHDT and CDR2 is YNNKEL (reference sequence). CDR3 length: 14 amino acids. V lost 6 bases to trimming and J lost 1 base, with 9 bases between them. DNA of the CDR3: TGTGCCAGCAGGCCCGAGGGGAACACCGGGGAGCTGTTTTTT. Its translation: CASRPEGNTGELFF.

The chain employs TRBV13 and TRBJ2-5, with 8 bases matching TRBD2. After removal of 5 bases from V and 6 bases from J, the junction contained 8 bases not matched to a gene. Germline V CDR1 and CDR2: PRHDT, FYEKMQ (reference sequence). This CDR3 has 14 amino acids. The CDR3 region is CASSPPGLGQTQYF. The DNA of the CDR3 is TGTGCCAGCAGCCCTCCGGGACTAGGGCAGACCCAGTACTTC.

The chain carries TRBV7-2 and TRBJ2-6, with TRBD1 matching 8 bases. V trimming: 1 base; J trimming: 2 bases; junction bases outside the gene matches: 1. Germline V gives CDR1 SGHTA, CDR2 FQGNSA. The length of the CDR3 is 16 residues. The CDR3 nucleotides are TGTGCCAGCAGCTTAGAGGACAGGGCTGGGGCCAACGTCCTGACTTTC. This gives the protein CASSLEDRAGANVLTF.

This clone was detected only a few times. J is TRBJ2-7 and V is TRBV7-9; the match to TRBD1 covers 7 bases. Germline lookup yields CDR1 SEHNR and CDR2 FQNEAQ (reference sequence). The CDR3 covers 15 residues. The V and J ends lost 3 bases and 9 bases, in that order; junction bases with no gene match: 14. The CDR3 DNA follows: TGTGCCAGCAGCTTCCGAGGTGGCAGCGACAGGGCGCAGTACTTC. Translation gives CASSFRGGSDRAQYF.